The 29 T cell receptor beta chains below all came from one sample that was sequenced in a study of control samples from healthy donors and cancer patients. Assay used: immunoSEQ multiplex PCR; TCRdb lists only in-frame clones, some missing. Of 100,000 to 150,000 clones listed, about 90% were seen once; the top ten hold approximately 2.2%. Sample: blood. Receptor source: a woman in her 50s in good health.

The chain has TRBV10-3 and TRBJ1-3; the match to TRBD1 covers 8 bases. Germline CDR1 reads ENHRY; CDR2 reads SYGVKD. The CDR3 contains 13 residues. V shed 6 bases and J 3 bases; nucleotides not matched to a gene: 1. CDR3 region: CAIRDRVGNTIYF. The CDR3 region has the DNA TGTGCCATCAGGGACAGGGTTGGAAACACCATATATTTT.

The chain is built from TRBV24-1 and TRBJ2-3, with 11 positions matching TRBD2. The V gene's germline CDR1 is KGHDR and CDR2 SFDVKD. The junction had 13 bases not matched to a gene; V was cut back by 3 bases and J by 6 bases. The CDR3 length is 18 residues. The CDR3: CATSDPPGLAEKGDTQYF. CDR3 DNA sequence: TGTGCCACCAGTGATCCCCCGGGACTAGCGGAAAAGGGGGATACGCAGTATTTT.

V gene TRBV6-1 combines with J gene TRBJ1-1, with unresolved D. CDR1 MNHNS and CDR2 SASEGT come from the germline V gene. V gave up 1 base and J gave up 11 bases, with 17 bases separating them. This CDR3 is built from 14 residues. The CDR3 reads CASSEEMRTGRAFF. The CDR3 nucleotides are TGTGCCAGCAGTGAAGAAATGAGGACCGGGAGGGCTTTCTTT.

This sequence joins TRBV5-1 and TRBJ2-3, with TRBD1 identical over 8 bases. This CDR3 contains 15 residues. Germline V gene data show CDR1 as SGHRS and CDR2 as YFSETQ. After removal of 0 bases from V and 4 bases from J, the junction contained 4 bases not matched to a gene. In DNA, the CDR3 is TGCGCCAGCAGCTTGGGAGCAGGGGGCGCAGATACGCAGTATTTT. Translated: CASSLGAGGADTQYF.

This clone has just one count. This rearrangement joins TRBV4-2 to TRBJ2-7; no firm D call. The length of the CDR3 is 15 residues. Trimming removed 3 bases from V and 0 bases from J, with 12 bases in between. The germline V gene encodes CDR1 LGHNA and CDR2 YNFKEQ. CDR3 nucleotide sequence: TGTGCCAGCAGCCAGAGGCAGGCTTCCTCCTACGAGCAGTACTTC. It codes for CASSQRQASSYEQYF.

The gene calls are TRBV27 and TRBJ1-5; no reliable D call. V gave up 0 bases and J gave up 3 bases, with 6 bases separating them. The CDR3 length is 14 residues. Germline V gene lookup returns CDR1 MNHEY and CDR2 SMNVEV (reference sequence). In DNA form, the CDR3 reads TGTGCCAGCAGTTTATCGATCGCCAATCAGCCCCAGCATTTT. Its protein is CASSLSIANQPQHF.

The V gene is TRBV28, the J gene TRBJ1-2, with D maybe TRBD1 (5 bases). V was cut by 4 bases and J by 4 bases, with 10 bases left in between. The CDR3 covers 13 residues. In germline, CDR1 is MDHEN, CDR2 SYDVKM. The CDR3 is CASSSGSSYGYTF. The CDR3 region has the DNA TGTGCCAGCAGTTCAGGGAGCAGCTATGGCTACACCTTC.

The chain carries TRBV7-2 and TRBJ1-1; weak D call: TRBD1 (6 bases). CDR1 is SGHTA and CDR2 is FQGNSA in the germline V gene. The V end was cut by 5 bases, the J end by 1 base, with 14 bases between. This CDR3 spans 15 amino acids. CDR3 amino acids: CASSVQQGRNTEAFF. The CDR3 nucleotides read TGTGCCAGCAGCGTACAACAGGGTAGGAACACTGAAGCTTTCTTT.

The V gene is TRBV19, the J gene TRBJ1-1; 7 bases agree with TRBD1. The CDR3 extends over 14 amino acids. The junction had 5 bases not matched to a gene; V was cut back by 3 bases and J by 4 bases. Germline V gene lookup returns CDR1 LNHDA and CDR2 SQIVND (reference sequence). The CDR3 sequence is CASSMVRGSTEAFF. Written as DNA, the CDR3 is TGTGCCAGTAGTATGGTCAGGGGGAGCACTGAAGCTTTCTTT. Drawing the rest from reference TRBV19 and TRBJ1-1, the complete variable domain is DGGITQSPKYLFRKEGQNVTLSCEQNLNHDAMYWYRQDPGQGLRLIYYSQIVNDFQKGDIAEGYSVSREKKESFPLTVTSAQKNPTAFYLCASSMVRGSTEAFFGQGTRLTVV.

The chain employs TRBV6-6 and TRBJ1-4; D ambiguous. V gave up 6 bases and J gave up 6 bases, with 14 bases separating them. Germline V gene data show CDR1 as MNHNY and CDR2 as SVGAGI (reference sequence). This CDR3 has 14 residues. The CDR3 loop reads CASRPGAGDEKLFF. In nucleotides, the CDR3 is TGTGCCAGCAGACCCGGCGCCGGGGATGAAAAACTGTTTTTT.

The chain uses TRBV10-3 and TRBJ2-3, with 12 bases aligning to TRBD2. This CDR3 spans 16 amino acids. The trim removed 5 bases at V and 2 bases at J, leaving 5 bases unmatched. Germline V lookup: CDR1 ENHRY, CDR2 SYGVKD. CDR3 sequence: CAISSRTSGTTDTQYF. CDR3 bases: TGTGCCATCAGTAGCAGGACTAGCGGGACCACAGATACGCAGTATTTT.

The V call is TRBV7-9, the J call TRBJ2-5; TRBD2 agrees at 11 bases. The germline V gene encodes CDR1 SEHNR and CDR2 FQNEAQ (reference sequence). J gave up 5 bases and V 5 bases, and 10 bases lay outside the gene matches. This CDR3 comprises 16 residues. In DNA, the CDR3 is TGTGCCAGCAGCCCCCCTAGCGGGAGGTCGCCGGAGACCCAGTACTTC. Protein: CASSPPSGRSPETQYF.

The V gene is TRBV7-9, the J gene TRBJ1-5; possible D gene TRBD1, 6 bases. Trimming cost V 2 bases and J 3 bases, with 11 bases left between them. The CDR3 sequence is 15 residues long. CDR1 and CDR2 (germline): SEHNR, FQNEAQ (reference sequence). The DNA for the CDR3 is TGTGCCAGCAGCTTAAGTACAGGGTACAATCAGCCCCAGCATTTT. This translates into CASSLSTGYNQPQHF.

The chain combines TRBV15 with TRBJ2-3, with D unclear. The CDR3 totals 14 residues. Germline CDR1 LNHNV, CDR2 YYDKDF (reference sequence). Trimming left V 4 bases short and J 2 bases short, with 10 bases between. In DNA form, the CDR3 reads TGTGCCACCAGCATCCCCGGCCTCACAGATACGCAGTATTTT. It is translated as CATSIPGLTDTQYF.

This sequence joins TRBV5-4 and TRBJ2-7, with 7 bases that match TRBD1. Germline lookup yields CDR1 SGHNT and CDR2 YYREEE (reference sequence). The ends lost 4 bases at V and 0 bases at J; junction bases unmatched: 7. The CDR3 totals 15 residues. The CDR3 sequence: CASSHGTEFSYEQYF. The CDR3, as DNA: TGTGCCAGCAGCCACGGGACAGAGTTCTCCTACGAGCAGTACTTC.

The chain is built from TRBV5-4 and TRBJ2-7; 13 bases agree with TRBD2. This CDR3 is built from 16 residues. J gave up 7 bases and V 5 bases, and 12 bases lay outside the gene matches. Germline CDR1 reads SGHNT; CDR2 reads YYREEE (reference sequence). The CDR3 DNA reads TGTGCCAGCAGTCCTAGGACTAGCGGGAGTTTCGGTGAGCAGTACTTC. Its protein is CASSPRTSGSFGEQYF.

CDR3 DNA sequence: TGTGCCAGCTCACTGACCGCACAGGGCCGCAATGAAAAACTGTTTTTT. Translated: CASSLTAQGRNEKLFF. The V and J genes are TRBV18 and TRBJ1-4, with D possibly being TRBD1 (6 bases). V was clipped by 4 bases and J by 5 bases, with 17 bases between them. The CDR3 has 16 amino acids. Germline V gene lookup returns CDR1 KGHSH and CDR2 LQKENI.

The chain joins TRBV29-1 to TRBJ2-2; 7 nucleotides agree with TRBD1. The germline gives CDR1 SQVTM, CDR2 ANQGSEA. V was clipped by 2 bases and J by 8 bases; unmatched bases: 8. This CDR3 region has 14 residues. Here the CDR3 reads CSVEFGRGFGELFF. CDR3 sequence (DNA): TGCAGCGTTGAATTTGGCAGGGGGTTTGGGGAGCTGTTTTTT.

J is TRBJ1-2 and V is TRBV28; TRBD1 is a possible D gene (6 bases). V gave up 6 bases and J gave up 0 bases, with 17 bases separating them. From germline, CDR1 is MDHEN and CDR2 SYDVKM. The CDR3 has 16 amino acids. The CDR3 reads CASRDLAQGANYGYTF. CDR3 DNA sequence: TGTGCCAGCAGGGACCTGGCACAGGGAGCTAACTATGGCTACACCTTC.

The gene calls are TRBV19 and TRBJ2-1; D tentatively fits TRBD1 or TRBD2 (5 bases each). The CDR3 loop spans 16 amino acids. Per germline, CDR1 LNHDA and CDR2 SQIVND (reference sequence). V lost 5 bases to trimming and J lost 7 bases, with 21 bases between them. CDR3 bases: TGTGCCAGTAGTCCCAAGGGGAGAGGGATTGGGAATGAGCAGTTCTTC. It specifies CASSPKGRGIGNEQFF.

V usage is TRBV5-1 and J usage is TRBJ2-7; tentative D call: TRBD1 (6 bases). The germline V gene encodes CDR1 SGHRS and CDR2 YFSETQ. V lost 3 bases and J 3 bases, leaving 16 bases between the germline ends. The CDR3 has 15 residues. The CDR3 region has the DNA TGCGCCAGCAGCTCGCTGGACAGTGAGGGCTACGAGCAGTACTTC. Protein: CASSSLDSEGYEQYF.

This chain joins TRBV5-1 and TRBJ1-2; possible D gene TRBD1, 5 bases. Looked up from germline, CDR1 is SGHRS and CDR2 is YFSETQ. The V gene lost 1 base and the J gene lost 1 base, with 5 bases spanning the gap. There are 13 residues in the CDR3. CDR3 region: CASSLQGNYGYTF. For the CDR3, the DNA is TGCGCCAGCAGCTTGCAGGGTAACTATGGCTACACCTTC. Complete variable domain (other parts from reference TRBV5-1 and TRBJ1-2): KAGVTQTPRYLIKTRGQQVTLSCSPISGHRSVSWYQQTPGQGLQFLFEYFSETQRNKGNFPGRFSGRQFSNSRSEMNVSTLELGDSALYLCASSLQGNYGYTFGSGTRLTVV.

Turning to this clone: Distinct nucleotide sequences in the sample also encode this CDR3. V and J are TRBV18 and TRBJ2-3; no clear D gene. CDR3 length equals 13 residues. Trimming took off 0 bases at V and 3 bases at J, with 4 bases between the two ends. Germline CDR1 and CDR2: KGHSH and LQKENI. CDR3 coding DNA: TGTGCCAGCTCACCACCGTCAACAGATACGCAGTATTTT. Translated, it gives CASSPPSTDTQYF.

The V call is TRBV6-5, the J call TRBJ2-1, with 10 bases matching TRBD2. The V and J ends lost 6 bases and 6 bases, in that order; junction bases with no gene match: 5. The CDR3 covers 14 residues. Per the germline V gene, CDR1 is MNHEY and CDR2 is SVGAGI. The CDR3 region has the DNA TGTGCCAGCAGCCACCGGACTAGCGGCAATGAGCAGTTCTTC. Amino acid sequence: CASSHRTSGNEQFF.

The rearrangement joins TRBV6-2 or TRBV6-3 to TRBJ2-3; tentative D call: TRBD1 (6 bases). Per the germline V gene, CDR1 is MNHEY and CDR2 is SVGEGT. Trimming stripped 2 bases from V and 2 bases from J, with 17 bases between. The CDR3 length is 17 residues. The CDR3 DNA follows: TGTGCCAGCAGTTACGTAACCGGGACACCTAACACAGATACGCAGTATTTT. This translates into CASSYVTGTPNTDTQYF.

The chain recombines TRBV6-5 with TRBJ1-1; D remains unclear. The V gene's germline CDR1 is MNHEY and CDR2 SVGAGI. V was shortened by 3 bases and J by 1 base, with 6 bases between the two germline ends. The CDR3 runs to 13 residues. The CDR3 loop reads CASSYFRNTEAFF. The CDR3 bases are TGTGCCAGCAGTTATTTTAGGAACACTGAAGCTTTCTTT.

The CDR3 DNA reads TGTGCTACAGGGGATAATGGCTACACCTTC. Protein sequence: CATGDNGYTF. The V call is TRBV19, the J call TRBJ1-2, with 7 bases identical to TRBD1. The CDR3 has 10 amino acids. Germline CDR1 is LNHDA and CDR2 is SQIVND (reference sequence).

V gene TRBV2 combines with J gene TRBJ1-6; possible D gene TRBD1, 6 bases. Germline values: CDR1 SNHLY, CDR2 FYNNEI. Trimming left V 6 bases short and J 7 bases short, with 13 bases between. This CDR3 comprises 14 residues. CDR3 nucleotides: TGTGCCAGCAGGCGGGACCAGGGGAATTCACCCCTCCACTTT. Translation: CASRRDQGNSPLHF.

J is TRBJ2-1 and V is TRBV7-9; D might be TRBD1 or TRBD2, each matching 6 bases. This CDR3 contains 15 residues. Trimming pared 6 bases from V and 7 bases from J, leaving 19 bases between. CDR1 is SEHNR and CDR2 is FQNEAQ in the germline V gene (reference sequence). The CDR3, as DNA: TGTGCCAGCAGTATTGGGGGGCGTCCAGGGAATGAGCAGTTCTTC. It translates to CASSIGGRPGNEQFF.